Below are 14 T cell receptor beta chains sequenced from a single sample in a study of control samples from healthy donors and cancer patients. Some clones are missing from TCRdb's copy, which holds only in-frame ones; the method was immunoSEQ multiplex PCR. The table records some 250,000 clones, roughly 87% of them present only once. Sequenced input: PBMCs. The receptors were sampled from a woman in her fifties or sixties with lung cancer.

The chain links TRBV30 to TRBJ2-1; 12 nucleotides match TRBD2. Germline assignment: CDR1 GTSNPN and CDR2 SVGIG (reference sequence). Germline trimming cut 2 bases from V and 8 bases from J; bases unmatched to any gene: 4. This CDR3 is built from 14 residues. The CDR3 loop reads CAWSPGLAGDEQFF. DNA of the CDR3: TGTGCCTGGAGTCCGGGACTAGCGGGCGATGAGCAGTTCTTC.

This sequence joins TRBV5-1 and TRBJ2-2; 10 bases map to TRBD1. Per the germline V gene, CDR1 is SGHRS and CDR2 is YFSETQ. The V and J ends lost 8 bases and 6 bases, in that order; junction bases with no gene match: 7. This CDR3 spans 14 amino acids. The CDR3 spells CASLETGGPGELFF. The CDR3 nucleotides read TGCGCCAGTCTCGAGACAGGGGGCCCCGGGGAGCTGTTTTTT. The full variable domain, rest sourced from reference TRBV5-1 and TRBJ2-2, is KAGVTQTPRYLIKTRGQQVTLSCSPISGHRSVSWYQQTPGQGLQFLFEYFSETQRNKGNFPGRFSGRQFSNSRSEMNVSTLELGDSALYLCASLETGGPGELFFGEGSRLTVL.

The CDR3, as DNA: TGTGCCAGCAGCTTAGCCCTTACATATCCTGAGCAGTTCTTC. Amino acid sequence: CASSLALTYPEQFF. This chain joins TRBV7-2 and TRBJ2-1; D not certain. The CDR3 sequence is 14 residues long. Trimming took 0 bases from V and 9 from J, leaving 12 bases between them. CDR1 and CDR2 (germline): SGHTA, FQGNSA.

V is TRBV7-3 and J is TRBJ2-3; 11 bases line up with TRBD1. The length of the CDR3 is 15 residues. The J segment lost 7 bases and the V segment lost 2 bases, leaving 5 bases of the junction unmatched. The germline V gene has CDR1 SGHTA and CDR2 FQGTGA. The CDR3 region has the DNA TGTGCCAGCAGCTTAGGGACAGGGGGGACTAATACGCAGTATTTT. Translated: CASSLGTGGTNTQYF.

The chain links TRBV7-2 to TRBJ1-3, with D possibly TRBD1 on 5 matching bases. This CDR3 is built from 16 residues. Deletions cut 5 bases from V and 1 base from J, with 15 bases between. CDR1 and CDR2 from the germline V gene are SGHTA and FQGNSA. Here the CDR3 DNA reads TGTGCCAGCAGCCCCGGACCCGACAGATCTGGAAACACCATATATTTT. Protein product: CASSPGPDRSGNTIYF.

This chain joins TRBV27 and TRBJ2-3; D not certain. Germline V gene sequence: CDR1 MNHEY, CDR2 SMNVEV (reference sequence). The CDR3 covers 12 residues. Between the trimmed V and J ends, which lost 5 bases and 5 bases, there was a span of 8 bases. This CDR3 reads CASSPSIDTQYF. CDR3 nucleotides: TGTGCCAGCAGTCCATCGATAGATACGCAGTATTTT.

The chain has TRBV28 and TRBJ1-2; 9 nucleotides agree with TRBD1. The CDR3 spans 16 residues. The germline V gene encodes CDR1 MDHEN and CDR2 SYDVKM. The trim removed 6 bases at V and 6 bases at J, leaving 14 bases unmatched. The CDR3, as DNA: TGTGCCAGCAGCCTATCGCCCGACAGGGGGGGGGATGGCTACACCTTC. This translates into CASSLSPDRGGDGYTF.

The chain links TRBV19 to TRBJ1-1, with 7 bases aligning to TRBD1. Germline V gene data show CDR1 as LNHDA and CDR2 as SQIVND (reference sequence). J was trimmed by 1 base and V by 5 bases; bases with no gene match: 7. This CDR3 spans 15 amino acids. The CDR3 coding sequence is TGTGCCAGTAGTCGTCGTCGGACAGGGAACACTGAAGCTTTCTTT. This codes for CASSRRRTGNTEAFF.

This chain connects TRBV10-2 to TRBJ1-6; D unresolved. Germline CDR1 WSHSY, CDR2 SAAADI. This CDR3 comprises 14 residues. V lost 4 bases to trimming and J lost 4 bases, with 8 bases between them. The CDR3 DNA sequence: TGCGCCAGCAGTGTAGGACTTTATAATTCACCCCTCCACTTT. Its translation: CASSVGLYNSPLHF.

This clone was detected once. V usage is TRBV7-8 and J usage is TRBJ1-5; D gene unclear. The V gene's germline CDR1 is SGHVS and CDR2 FQNEAQ. Trimming took off 2 bases at V and 5 bases at J, with 7 bases between the two ends. The CDR3 is made up of 13 amino acids. The CDR3 is CASSLRTDQPQHF. The CDR3 DNA sequence: TGTGCCAGCAGCTTAAGGACGGATCAGCCCCAGCATTTT.

The V call is TRBV3-1 (or the pseudogene TRBV3-2), the J call TRBJ1-6, with D hard to call. V gave up 4 bases and J gave up 5 bases, with 18 bases separating them. Looked up from germline, CDR1 is LGHDT and CDR2 is YNNKEL (reference sequence). The CDR3 contains 17 residues. The CDR3 region has the DNA TGTGCCAGCAGCCCTAGTAGGACTGCGGGAAATAATTCACCCCTCCACTTT. Its protein is CASSPSRTAGNNSPLHF.

The rearrangement uses TRBV5-4 and TRBJ2-7, with 7 bases matching TRBD2. V shed 4 bases and J 2 bases; nucleotides not matched to a gene: 9. This CDR3 is 15 amino acids long. CDR1 SGHNT and CDR2 YYREEE come from the germline V gene (reference sequence). The CDR3, as DNA: TGTGCCAGCAGCCGAAAGCAGCGGGGCACCTACGAGCAGTACTTC. Its translation is CASSRKQRGTYEQYF.

This clone occurred a few times. V and J are TRBV5-1 and TRBJ1-1, with TRBD1 identical over 10 bases. Germline assignment: CDR1 SGHRS and CDR2 YFSETQ. This CDR3 is 15 amino acids long. V gave up 4 bases and J gave up 2 bases; unmatched junction bases: 5. The CDR3 sequence: CASSDTTGGNTEAFF. CDR3 in DNA: TGCGCCAGCAGCGATACGACAGGGGGCAACACTGAAGCTTTCTTT.

With regard to this clone: The sample carries other DNA sequences with the same CDR3. The rearrangement links TRBV19 to TRBJ1-1; D is perhaps TRBD1 (5 bases). The CDR3 has 13 amino acids. In germline, CDR1 is LNHDA, CDR2 SQIVND (reference sequence). Trimming left V 5 bases short and J 0 bases short, with 7 bases between. The CDR3 is CASSEQVNTEAFF. CDR3 bases: TGTGCCAGTAGTGAACAGGTGAACACTGAAGCTTTCTTT.